By share of the sample, the clone carrying this T cell receptor beta chain is medium-sized. This sample is part of a study of tumor and adjacent non-tumor tissue in lung cancer. About the study: The cohort had around eleven adenocarcinoma, a couple of squamous cell and 1 small cell patients. Patients were aged roughly 30 to 76, ten or so men and 4 to 6 women, stage I to III.

This CDR3 is built from 14 residues. The trim removed 6 bases at V and 1 base at J, leaving 7 bases unmatched. Germline assignment: CDR1 SQVTM and CDR2 ANQGSEA. The library came from three nested PCR rounds adapted from ARM-PCR protocols. Each CDR3 protein is one row after TCRdb ran MiXCR on the multiplex PCR reads. In the table there are about 48,000 distinct CDR3 sequences, 55% to 65% of which are singletons. RNA was extracted from bulk tissue without any cell sorting. Distant lung tissue was collected more than 3 cm away from the tumor edge. Donors were chemotherapy-naive, newly diagnosed lung cancer surgical patients in China, August–November 2014.

The V gene is TRBV29-1, the J gene TRBJ2-5; 8 nucleotides align to TRBD1. The sequencing input was distant non-tumor lung tissue. The TCR comes from a woman aged 70-85 years with non-small cell lung cancer. As DNA, the CDR3 is TGCAGCGTCGCGCAAGGGACAGGCCAAGAGACCCAGTACTTC. This encodes CSVAQGTGQETQYF.